This T cell receptor beta chain was identified in a study of blood T cell repertoires in COVID-19. Looking at the study overall: There were acute and convalescent COVID-19 samples, and they came from the United States, Italy and Spain.

Here immunoSEQ multiplex PCR was the method, and the copy in TCRdb shows in-frame clones only, minus some. The sample has 40,000 to 45,000 clones, roughly nine tenths seen once. This TCR was recovered from a man over 45 with active COVID-19. Sequencing used peripheral blood.

CDR3 protein: CASSHTDREFEAFF. Here the CDR3 DNA reads TGTGCCAGCAGCCATACCGACAGGGAGTTCGAAGCTTTCTTT. The chain joins TRBV6-6 to TRBJ1-1; 7 bases map to TRBD1. V trimming: 6 bases; J trimming: 8 bases; junction bases outside the gene matches: 12. The CDR3 length is 14 residues. The germline V gene has CDR1 MNHNY and CDR2 SVGAGI (reference sequence).